The rows below give T cell receptor beta chains drawn from one sample of a study of blood T cell repertoires in COVID-19. Profiling relied on immunoSEQ multiplex PCR, and the TCRdb table lists in-frame clones only, not all of them. The repertoire consists of roughly 120,000 clones, with about 84% occurring once and the leading ten covering 1.5% to 1.8%. Sequenced sample: peripheral blood. Receptor source: a man aged 50-59 years with acute or convalescent COVID-19. CDR3s include the opening cysteine and the closing phenylalanine or tryptophan. D genes are given only for firm matches. The size entry is marked missing in some rows and otherwise reads once, few, many or a size class.

CDR3aa: CASSTPTGSVEITGELFF
CDR3nt: TGTGCCAGCAGTACACCGACAGGGTCCGTAGAAATCACCGGGGAGCTGTTTTTT
j_gene: TRBJ2-2
len: 18
v_gene: TRBV28
d_gene: TRBD1
abundance: few

CDR3aa: CASSQTSGGLGEQFF
CDR3nt: TGTGCCAGCAGCCAGACTAGCGGGGGCCTTGGTGAGCAGTTCTTC
j_gene: TRBJ2-1
len: 15
v_gene: TRBV7-9
d_gene: TRBD2
abundance: NA

CDR3aa: CASSLGSGGPETQYF
CDR3nt: TGCGCCAGCAGCTTGGGAAGCGGGGGGCCGGAGACCCAGTACTTC
j_gene: TRBJ2-5
len: 15
v_gene: TRBV5-1
d_gene: TRBD2
abundance: NA

CDR3aa: CSVEDRGLAGGPANEQFF
CDR3nt: TGCAGCGTTGAAGACCGAGGACTAGCGGGGGGGCCGGCCAATGAGCAGTTCTTC
j_gene: TRBJ2-1
len: 18
v_gene: TRBV29-1
d_gene: TRBD2
abundance: NA

CDR3aa: CASSWGGKSNYGYTF
CDR3nt: TGTGCCAGCAGTTGGGGAGGCAAATCTAACTATGGCTACACCTTC
j_gene: TRBJ1-2
len: 15
v_gene: TRBV27
d_gene: NA
abundance: NA

CDR3aa: CATSRDRNTEAFF
CDR3nt: TGTGCCACCAGCAGAGATCGGAACACTGAAGCTTTCTTT
j_gene: TRBJ1-1
len: 13
v_gene: TRBV15
d_gene: NA
abundance: NA

CDR3aa: CASSFGTGGAYGYTF
CDR3nt: TGCGCCAGCAGCTTTGGGACAGGGGGCGCCTATGGCTACACCTTC
j_gene: TRBJ1-2
len: 15
v_gene: TRBV5-1
d_gene: TRBD1
abundance: NA

CDR3aa: CASSLTRQGEAFF
CDR3nt: TGTGCCAGCAGCTTAACGCGACAGGGTGAAGCTTTCTTT
j_gene: TRBJ1-1
len: 13
v_gene: TRBV7-3
d_gene: TRBD1
abundance: NA

CDR3aa: CASSGDGGHQETQYF
CDR3nt: TGTGCCAGCAGTGGAGACGGGGGGCATCAAGAGACCCAGTACTTC
j_gene: TRBJ2-5
len: 15
v_gene: TRBV2
d_gene: NA
abundance: NA

CDR3aa: CASSPGTDSYQPQHF
CDR3nt: TGTGCCAGCAGCCCTGGGACAGATTCCTATCAGCCCCAGCATTTT
j_gene: TRBJ1-5
len: 15
v_gene: TRBV5-8
d_gene: TRBD1
abundance: NA

CDR3aa: CASSDRGRGNEKLFF
CDR3nt: TGTGCCAGCAGTGACAGGGGGCGCGGGAATGAAAAACTGTTTTTT
j_gene: TRBJ1-4
len: 15
v_gene: TRBV7-2
d_gene: TRBD1
abundance: NA

CDR3aa: CASSLPQSDTQYF
CDR3nt: TGTGCCAGCAGCTTGCCCCAATCAGATACGCAGTATTTT
j_gene: TRBJ2-3
len: 13
v_gene: TRBV5-6
d_gene: NA
abundance: NA

CDR3aa: CASSLSSGGPAWADTQYF
CDR3nt: TGTGCCAGCAGCTTGAGTAGCGGGGGCCCCGCCTGGGCAGATACGCAGTATTTT
j_gene: TRBJ2-3
len: 18
v_gene: TRBV5-4
d_gene: TRBD2
abundance: NA

CDR3aa: CASSFEQGGQPQHF
CDR3nt: TGTGCCAGCAGCTTCGAGCAGGGTGGGCAGCCCCAGCATTTT
j_gene: TRBJ1-5
len: 14
v_gene: TRBV6-5
d_gene: NA
abundance: NA

CDR3aa: CASSSRTGKTDTQYF
CDR3nt: TGTGCCAGCAGTTCGCGGACAGGGAAAACAGATACGCAGTATTTT
j_gene: TRBJ2-3
len: 15
v_gene: TRBV6-6
d_gene: TRBD1
abundance: few

CDR3aa: CAIYSQDRDYGYTF
CDR3nt: TGTGCCATCTATAGCCAGGACAGGGACTATGGCTACACCTTC
j_gene: TRBJ1-2
len: 14
v_gene: TRBV10-3
d_gene: TRBD1
abundance: NA

CDR3aa: CASIGQGTNYGYTF
CDR3nt: TGTGCCAGCATTGGACAGGGCACTAACTATGGCTACACCTTC
j_gene: TRBJ1-2
len: 14
v_gene: TRBV28
d_gene: TRBD1
abundance: NA

CDR3aa: CASRLTDVSYEQYF
CDR3nt: TGTGCCAGCAGATTGACAGATGTCTCCTACGAGCAGTACTTC
j_gene: TRBJ2-7
len: 14
v_gene: TRBV6-4
d_gene: NA
abundance: NA

CDR3aa: CASSTPPAGGSLLAGTDTQYF
CDR3nt: TGTGCCAGTAGTACCCCCCCAGCGGGGGGCAGTTTACTCGCCGGCACAGATACGCAGTATTTT
j_gene: TRBJ2-3
len: 21
v_gene: TRBV19
d_gene: TRBD2
abundance: NA

CDR3aa: CASSDRHWGYTF
CDR3nt: TGTGCCAGCAGCGACAGGCACTGGGGCTACACCTTC
j_gene: TRBJ1-2
len: 12
v_gene: TRBV6-5
d_gene: NA
abundance: NA

CDR3aa: CASSLESRTAYGYTF
CDR3nt: TGTGCCAGCAGCTTAGAGTCCCGGACAGCTTATGGCTACACCTTC
j_gene: TRBJ1-2
len: 15
v_gene: TRBV7-8
d_gene: NA
abundance: NA

CDR3aa: CATSRDLDRGYTEAFF
CDR3nt: TGTGCCACCAGCAGAGACCTTGACAGGGGGTACACTGAAGCTTTCTTT
j_gene: TRBJ1-1
len: 16
v_gene: TRBV15
d_gene: TRBD1
abundance: NA

CDR3aa: CASTGGSLRGTEAFF
CDR3nt: TGTGCCAGCACAGGGGGAAGTCTTCGGGGCACTGAAGCTTTCTTT
j_gene: TRBJ1-1
len: 15
v_gene: TRBV28
d_gene: TRBD1
abundance: few

CDR3aa: CASSESYTEAFF
CDR3nt: TGTGCCAGCAGTGAATCGTACACTGAAGCTTTCTTT
j_gene: TRBJ1-1
len: 12
v_gene: TRBV25-1
d_gene: NA
abundance: once

CDR3aa: CASSVGTGSEKLFF
CDR3nt: TGTGCCAGCAGCGTAGGGACAGGCAGTGAAAAACTGTTTTTT
j_gene: TRBJ1-4
len: 14
v_gene: TRBV9
d_gene: TRBD1
abundance: NA

CDR3aa: CSVASGQSWEYF
CDR3nt: TGCAGCGTTGCAAGTGGACAGAGCTGGGAGTACTTC
j_gene: TRBJ2-7
len: 12
v_gene: TRBV29-1
d_gene: NA
abundance: NA

CDR3aa: CSAGEGTEAFF
CDR3nt: TGCAGTGCTGGGGAGGGCACTGAAGCTTTCTTT
j_gene: TRBJ1-1
len: 11
v_gene: TRBV20-1
d_gene: NA
abundance: once

CDR3aa: CASSSSGDRTDTQYF
CDR3nt: TGTGCCAGCAGCTCATCAGGGGACCGCACAGATACGCAGTATTTT
j_gene: TRBJ2-3
len: 15
v_gene: TRBV13
d_gene: NA
abundance: NA

CDR3aa: CASSTGSTDTQYF
CDR3nt: TGCGCCAGCAGCACGGGGTCTACAGATACGCAGTATTTT
j_gene: TRBJ2-3
len: 13
v_gene: TRBV5-1
d_gene: NA
abundance: once

CDR3aa: CSVEYQSTDTQYF
CDR3nt: TGCAGCGTTGAATACCAGTCCACAGATACGCAGTATTTT
j_gene: TRBJ2-3
len: 13
v_gene: TRBV29-1
d_gene: NA
abundance: NA

CDR3aa: CASSRDRNEQFF
CDR3nt: TGCGCCAGCAGCCGGGACAGGAATGAGCAGTTCTTC
j_gene: TRBJ2-1
len: 12
v_gene: TRBV5-1
d_gene: TRBD1
abundance: NA

CDR3aa: CASSARLSNTGELFF
CDR3nt: TGTGCCAGCAGCGCAAGACTCTCGAACACCGGGGAGCTGTTTTTT
j_gene: TRBJ2-2
len: 15
v_gene: TRBV9
d_gene: NA
abundance: NA

CDR3aa: CASNDLTERNQPQHF
CDR3nt: TGTGCCAGCAACGATCTTACAGAGCGCAATCAGCCCCAGCATTTT
j_gene: TRBJ1-5
len: 15
v_gene: TRBV6-6
d_gene: NA
abundance: once

CDR3aa: CASREYGNTEAFF
CDR3nt: TGTGCCAGCAGGGAGTACGGGAACACTGAAGCTTTCTTT
j_gene: TRBJ1-1
len: 13
v_gene: TRBV6-5
d_gene: NA
abundance: NA

CDR3aa: CASSLPAVSTDTQYF
CDR3nt: TGCGCCAGCAGCTTGCCGGCGGTAAGCACAGATACGCAGTATTTT
j_gene: TRBJ2-3
len: 15
v_gene: TRBV5-1
d_gene: NA
abundance: NA

CDR3aa: CASSQDKWDRTF
CDR3nt: TGCGCCAGCAGCCAAGATAAGTGGGACAGAACCTTC
j_gene: TRBJ2-7
len: 12
v_gene: TRBV4-1
d_gene: TRBD1
abundance: once

CDR3aa: CASSLVSGGFNEQFF
CDR3nt: TGTGCCAGCAGCTTAGTATCCGGGGGTTTTAATGAGCAGTTCTTC
j_gene: TRBJ2-1
len: 15
v_gene: TRBV7-2
d_gene: NA
abundance: NA

CDR3aa: CASSLIAGGREQFF
CDR3nt: TGTGCCAGCAGTTTAATAGCGGGGGGACGGGAGCAGTTCTTC
j_gene: TRBJ2-1
len: 14
v_gene: TRBV28
d_gene: TRBD2
abundance: NA

CDR3aa: CASSQGSGNTIYF
CDR3nt: TGTGCCAGTAGTCAGGGATCTGGAAACACCATATATTTT
j_gene: TRBJ1-3
len: 13
v_gene: TRBV19
d_gene: NA
abundance: NA

CDR3aa: CASSFQAEKTQYF
CDR3nt: TGCGCCAGCAGCTTTCAAGCGGAGAAGACCCAGTACTTC
j_gene: TRBJ2-5
len: 13
v_gene: TRBV5-1
d_gene: NA
abundance: once

CDR3aa: CASATSGNDYGYTF
CDR3nt: TGTGCCAGCGCTACTTCAGGGAATGATTATGGCTACACCTTC
j_gene: TRBJ1-2
len: 14
v_gene: TRBV9
d_gene: NA
abundance: NA

CDR3aa: CASSTGTSGGADTQYF
CDR3nt: TGTGCCAGCAGCACAGGGACTAGCGGGGGGGCAGATACGCAGTATTTT
j_gene: TRBJ2-3
len: 16
v_gene: TRBV9
d_gene: TRBD2
abundance: NA

CDR3aa: CASGPGLAGETQYF
CDR3nt: TGTGCTAGTGGTCCGGGACTAGCGGGAGAGACCCAGTACTTC
j_gene: TRBJ2-5
len: 14
v_gene: TRBV12-5
d_gene: TRBD2
abundance: NA

CDR3aa: CASSLQGSYNEQFF
CDR3nt: TGTGCCAGCAGCTTACAGGGCTCCTACAATGAGCAGTTCTTC
j_gene: TRBJ2-1
len: 14
v_gene: TRBV7-6
d_gene: NA
abundance: NA

CDR3aa: CASSPPGGGAGDEQYF
CDR3nt: TGTGCCAGCAGTCCCCCAGGAGGCGGGGCCGGGGACGAGCAGTACTTC
j_gene: TRBJ2-7
len: 16
v_gene: TRBV28
d_gene: NA
abundance: NA

CDR3aa: CASSPQGYSNQPQHF
CDR3nt: TGTGCCAGCAGCCCACAGGGGTATAGCAATCAGCCCCAGCATTTT
j_gene: TRBJ1-5
len: 15
v_gene: TRBV5-5
d_gene: TRBD1
abundance: NA

CDR3aa: CASSSRGWVDEKLFF
CDR3nt: TGTGCCAGCAGCAGCCGAGGGTGGGTAGATGAAAAACTGTTTTTT
j_gene: TRBJ1-4
len: 15
v_gene: TRBV11-2
d_gene: NA
abundance: NA

CDR3aa: CASSWAQQGYEQFF
CDR3nt: TGTGCCAGCAGCTGGGCTCAACAGGGGTATGAGCAGTTCTTC
j_gene: TRBJ2-1
len: 14
v_gene: TRBV5-5
d_gene: TRBD1
abundance: NA

CDR3aa: CASSFTGSETQYF
CDR3nt: TGTGCCAGCAGCTTTACAGGTTCAGAGACCCAGTACTTC
j_gene: TRBJ2-5
len: 13
v_gene: TRBV7-9
d_gene: NA
abundance: NA

CDR3aa: CASRPLGLAGGRRQETQYF
CDR3nt: TGTGCCAGCAGACCACTAGGACTAGCGGGGGGGAGACGCCAAGAGACCCAGTACTTC
j_gene: TRBJ2-5
len: 19
v_gene: TRBV2
d_gene: TRBD2
abundance: NA